One and the same sample provided the 11 T cell receptor beta chains below, sequenced in a study of cytomegalovirus exposure and HLA in healthy donors. 13 Jbeta primers and 60 Vbeta primers were used for the PCR. Only in-frame clones appear in the TCRdb table, and some are missing; sequencing was by immunoSEQ multiplex PCR. The repertoire holds approximately 100,000 clones, with 75% to 90% as singletons. The sequenced sample consisted of PBMCs. The receptors were sampled from a man aged 40-49 years in good health and CMV-seropositive.

The CDR3 sequence is CSGDRGEQYF. In DNA, the CDR3 is TGCAGCGGTGACAGGGGCGAGCAGTACTTC. V gene TRBV29-1 combines with J gene TRBJ2-7; 8 bases map to TRBD1. The CDR3 length is 10 residues. CDR1 is SQVTM, CDR2 ANQGSEA, per germline. With V trimmed by 7 bases and J by 6 bases, 2 bases remained unmatched.

This rearrangement joins TRBV7-8 to TRBJ1-5, with D perhaps TRBD1 (6 bases). Germline lookup yields CDR1 SGHVS and CDR2 FQNEAQ. Deletions cut 5 bases from V and 0 bases from J, with 20 bases between. CDR3 size: 18 residues. The CDR3 bases are TGTGCCAGCAGCCGATACCCAGGGGCCCTTTATAGCAATCAGCCCCAGCATTTT. Translated: CASSRYPGALYSNQPQHF.

This clone has just one count. This rearrangement joins TRBV9 to TRBJ2-5, with D perhaps matching TRBD2 (6 bases). Germline values: CDR1 SGDLS, CDR2 YYNGEE. The CDR3 extends over 14 amino acids. The V end was cut by 0 bases, the J end by 4 bases, with 10 bases between. The DNA of the CDR3 is TGTGCCAGCAGCGTAGTGGAGGGCGGAGAGACCCAGTACTTC. Amino acid sequence: CASSVVEGGETQYF. The variable domain in full, with the rest retrieved from reference TRBV9 and TRBJ2-5, is DSGVTQTPKHLITATGQRVTLRCSPRSGDLSVYWYQQSLDQGLQFLIQYYNGEERAKGNILERFSAQQFPDLHSELNLSSLELGDSALYFCASSVVEGGETQYFGPGTRLLVL.

The rearrangement uses TRBV12-5 and TRBJ2-1; TRBD1 matches 8 bases. V lost 0 bases, J lost 6 bases, and 10 bases stayed unmatched. The CDR3 extends over 17 amino acids. Germline V gene sequence: CDR1 LGHNT, CDR2 FRNRAP. CDR3 nucleotide sequence: TGTGCTAGTGGTTTGGTAGTTGGGACAGGAGGGGGCAATGAGCAGTTCTTC. Amino acids: CASGLVVGTGGGNEQFF.

The CDR3 DNA reads TGCGCCAGCAGTGAGTCGAGCGTAATTAGCTACACCTTC. Its translation is CASSESSVISYTF. This rearrangement joins TRBV10-1 to TRBJ1-2, with D hard to call. V gave up 0 bases and J gave up 9 bases, with 11 bases separating them. CDR3 length: 13 residues. The germline gives CDR1 WNHNN, CDR2 SYGVQD (reference sequence).

The chain couples TRBV1 to TRBJ1-4; TRBD1, the table's D call, was not compared with the DNA. TRBV1 is assigned pseudogene status. The CDR3 sequence is 19 residues long. As DNA, the CDR3 is TGCACCAGCAGCCAAGAATGTGGGGCAGTGCCCGCAACTAATGAAAAACTGTTTTTT. Translation: CTSSQECGAVPATNEKLFF.

This rearrangement joins TRBV19 to TRBJ2-6; TRBD2 matches 9 bases. Germline loops: CDR1 LNHDA, CDR2 SQIVND (reference sequence). J lost 0 bases, V lost 3 bases, and 9 bases had no gene match. This CDR3 comprises 19 residues. CDR3 coding DNA: TGTGCCAGTAGTATTGGTGGCGGGGGGGCTTTCTCTGGGGCCAACGTCCTGACTTTC. Protein sequence: CASSIGGGGAFSGANVLTF.

For the CDR3, the DNA is TGTGCCAGCAGCCAAGGGGGGACAGTGGGTGTGGAGTACTTC. Translated: CASSQGGTVGVEYF. The gene calls are TRBV6-1 and TRBJ2-7; possibly TRBD1 for D (7 bases). V gave up 6 bases and J gave up 11 bases, with 23 bases separating them. CDR1 MNHNS and CDR2 SASEGT come from the germline V gene. CDR3 size: 14 residues.

The rearrangement links TRBV5-1 to TRBJ2-7, with no clear D. Germline assignment: CDR1 SGHRS and CDR2 YFSETQ. This CDR3 contains 15 residues. The V end lost 1 base, the J end lost 3 bases, and 14 bases lay between the germline ends. The CDR3 loop is CASSLNFVGNYEQYF. DNA for the CDR3: TGCGCCAGCAGCTTGAATTTCGTCGGTAACTACGAGCAGTACTTC. The full variable domain, with the rest looked up from reference TRBV5-1 and TRBJ2-7, is KAGVTQTPRYLIKTRGQQVTLSCSPISGHRSVSWYQQTPGQGLQFLFEYFSETQRNKGNFPGRFSGRQFSNSRSEMNVSTLELGDSALYLCASSLNFVGNYEQYFGPGTRLTVT.

The chain carries TRBV11-2 and TRBJ2-5, with 8 bases identical to TRBD2. Germline values: CDR1 SGHAT, CDR2 FQNNGV. V was pared by 0 bases and J by 3 bases, with 9 bases of the junction left unmatched. The CDR3 runs to 17 residues. The DNA for the CDR3 is TGTGCCAGCAGCTTAGATCTTGGACTAGCAGGGGAAGAGACCCAGTACTTC. Its protein is CASSLDLGLAGEETQYF.

The rearrangement uses TRBV5-1 and TRBJ1-1; 10 bases agree with TRBD1. V shed 0 bases and J 1 base; nucleotides not matched to a gene: 3. This CDR3 region has 16 residues. Germline V gene lookup returns CDR1 SGHRS and CDR2 YFSETQ. The CDR3 is CASSLVGTGANTEAFF. The CDR3 DNA sequence: TGCGCCAGCAGCTTGGTGGGGACAGGGGCGAACACTGAAGCTTTCTTT.